Listed here are 11 T cell receptor beta chains from one sample, sequenced in a study of OX40 agonist ivuxolimab in advanced cancers. Some clones are missing from TCRdb's copy, which holds only in-frame ones; the method was immunoSEQ multiplex PCR. This table has 90,000 to 150,000 clones, roughly nine tenths appearing once. The sample in question was CD4+ or CD8+ T cells sorted from blood, obtained in a trial of the OX40 agonist ivuxolimab. These TCRs come from an adult with an advanced solid tumor such as melanoma, head and neck, liver or kidney cancer.

This clone was recorded a few times. The chain uses TRBV7-9 and TRBJ2-1, with TRBD2 as a possible D gene (5 bases). CDR3 length equals 12 residues. Germline CDR1 SEHNR, CDR2 FQNEAQ (reference sequence). With 6 bases removed from V and 7 bases from J, the gap between germline ends came to 10 bases. CDR3: CASSPGVNEQFF. CDR3 DNA: TGTGCCAGCAGTCCCGGGGTGAATGAGCAGTTCTTC.

The sample holds one count of this clone. The rearrangement joins TRBV7-9 to TRBJ2-3, with D uncertain. Germline loops: CDR1 SEHNR, CDR2 FQNEAQ (reference sequence). The length of the CDR3 is 12 residues. V lost 1 base to trimming and J lost 5 bases, with 4 bases between them. In nucleotides, the CDR3 is TGTGCCAGCAGCTTAGTGGAAGATACGCAGTATTTT. Translating it yields CASSLVEDTQYF.

The V and J genes are TRBV6-5 and TRBJ2-5, with 7 bases identical to TRBD1. The CDR3 is made up of 13 amino acids. Trimming at V came to 10 bases and at J to 5 bases, leaving 10 bases not matched to a gene. Germline V gene lookup returns CDR1 MNHEY and CDR2 SVGAGI. CDR3 region: CATEYRGGETQYF. CDR3 sequence (DNA): TGTGCCACCGAGTACAGGGGCGGGGAGACCCAGTACTTC.

This clone has a single count. V and J are TRBV10-3 and TRBJ2-7; TRBD2 matches 10 bases. Germline V gives CDR1 ENHRY, CDR2 SYGVKD. Trimming at V came to 4 bases and at J to 6 bases, leaving 12 bases not matched to a gene. The CDR3 runs to 16 residues. In DNA, the CDR3 is TGTGCCATCAGTGGATTCCTAGCGGGGGCGTCGTCCGAGCAGTACTTC. Translated, it gives CAISGFLAGASSEQYF.

V gene TRBV14 combines with J gene TRBJ1-6; D is undetermined. The CDR3 consists of 15 residues. V was shortened by 5 bases and J by 5 bases, with 13 bases between the two germline ends. Per germline, CDR1 SGHDN and CDR2 FVKESK. This CDR3 is CASSFSRANNSPLHF. The CDR3 DNA is TGTGCCAGCAGCTTTAGCCGGGCCAATAATTCACCCCTCCACTTT.

Only a few counts were recorded for this clone. V gene TRBV28 combines with J gene TRBJ1-6; 7 bases map to TRBD1. CDR3 size: 15 residues. In germline, CDR1 is MDHEN, CDR2 SYDVKM. V shed 5 bases, J shed 4 bases, and the junction held 5 bases outside the gene matches. CDR3 in amino acids: CASSPGTVYNSPLHF. The CDR3 DNA sequence: TGTGCCAGCAGTCCCGGGACAGTTTATAATTCACCCCTCCACTTT.

This clone was picked up a small number of times. The gene calls are TRBV5-1 and TRBJ2-3, with a possible D match to TRBD2 (5 bases). The CDR3 has 13 residues. Trimming removed 0 bases at V and 14 bases at J, with 16 bases between. CDR1 is SGHRS and CDR2 is YFSETQ in the germline V gene. In DNA form, the CDR3 reads TGCGCCAGCAGCTTGGGCCGGACTTCCAGTCCGTATTTT. Amino acid sequence: CASSLGRTSSPYF.

The rearrangement joins TRBV19 to TRBJ1-2, with 7 bases aligning to TRBD1. From germline, CDR1 is LNHDA and CDR2 SQIVND (reference sequence). This CDR3 has 15 amino acids. With V trimmed by 8 bases and J by 2 bases, 11 bases remained unmatched. DNA for the CDR3: TGTGCCAGTTCCACAGGGACAGCTCAGAACTATGGCTACACCTTC. It specifies CASSTGTAQNYGYTF. The whole variable domain, filled in from reference TRBV19 and TRBJ1-2, reads DGGITQSPKYLFRKEGQNVTLSCEQNLNHDAMYWYRQDPGQGLRLIYYSQIVNDFQKGDIAEGYSVSREKKESFPLTVTSAQKNPTAFYLCASSTGTAQNYGYTFGSGTRLTVV.

This clone came up once. V is TRBV11-2 and J is TRBJ1-1, with TRBD1 identical over 9 bases. The germline V gene has CDR1 SGHAT and CDR2 FQNNGV. Unmatched junction bases numbered 6, after V lost 0 bases and J lost 4 bases. This CDR3 is built from 16 residues. The CDR3 protein is CASSLEGQGVSTEAFF. The CDR3 DNA reads TGTGCCAGCAGCTTAGAGGGACAGGGTGTCAGCACTGAAGCTTTCTTT.

In this sample, this clone turned up once. The chain recombines TRBV7-2 with TRBJ1-2; 8 nucleotides match TRBD1. The CDR3 extends over 13 amino acids. Trimming at V came to 6 bases and at J to 2 bases, leaving 2 bases not matched to a gene. Germline CDR1 SGHTA, CDR2 FQGNSA. The CDR3 DNA reads as TGTGCCAGCAGGTGGACAGGGAACTATGGCTACACCTTC. It encodes CASRWTGNYGYTF.

This chain joins TRBV19 and TRBJ2-3, with D perhaps matching TRBD2 (6 bases). CDR3 size: 16 residues. Germline V gene sequence: CDR1 LNHDA, CDR2 SQIVND (reference sequence). The germline V and J ends were trimmed by 1 base and 2 bases, with 13 bases remaining between them. CDR3 nucleotide sequence: TGTGCCAGTAGTATAGCTAGGTTGCGGGACACAGATACGCAGTATTTT. Protein sequence: CASSIARLRDTDTQYF.